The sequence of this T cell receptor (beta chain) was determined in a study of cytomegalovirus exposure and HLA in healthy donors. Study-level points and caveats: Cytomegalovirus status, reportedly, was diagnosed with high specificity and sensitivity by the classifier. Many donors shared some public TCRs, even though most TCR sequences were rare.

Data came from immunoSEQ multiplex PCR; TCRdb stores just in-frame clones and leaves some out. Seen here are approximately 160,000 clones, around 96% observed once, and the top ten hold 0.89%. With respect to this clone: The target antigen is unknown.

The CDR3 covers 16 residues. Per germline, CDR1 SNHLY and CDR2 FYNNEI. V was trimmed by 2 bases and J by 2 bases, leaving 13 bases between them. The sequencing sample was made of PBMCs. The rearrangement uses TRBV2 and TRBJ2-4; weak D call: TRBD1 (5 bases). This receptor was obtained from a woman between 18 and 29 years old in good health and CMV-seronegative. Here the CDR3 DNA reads TGTGCCAGCAGTGAAAGGCAGGGCTTAACCAAAAACATTCAGTACTTC. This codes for CASSERQGLTKNIQYF.